This is a list of T cell receptor beta chains from one sample in a study of blood T cell repertoires in COVID-19. TCRdb's table, derived via immunoSEQ multiplex PCR, lists solely in-frame clones and lacks some. The repertoire consists of under 300,000 clones, with 75% to 85% occurring once and the leading ten covering roughly 5%. Sequencing was carried out using peripheral blood. Receptor source: a human donor in a cohort sampled during active COVID-19. Both conserved end residues are part of each CDR3. The order of the fields is V gene, J gene, clone size, D gene, CDR3 protein, CDR3 DNA. A D gene is named only where the DNA matches it firmly. Size is stated for part of the rows, as once, few or many counts, or as a class when the clone is expanded.

>TRBV4-1|TRBJ2-5|.|TRBD2
CASSQDNPGTSGTLGETQYF
TGCGCCAGCAGCCAAGACAACCCGGGGACTAGCGGGACCTTAGGGGAGACCCAGTACTTC
>TRBV5-6|TRBJ1-2|.|.
CASSLPRGGTGYTF
TGTGCCAGCAGCTTGCCGAGGGGGGGAACTGGCTACACCTTC
>TRBV15|TRBJ1-1|.|.
CATSRGLRAFF
TGTGCCACCAGCAGAGGCTTACGGGCTTTCTTT
>TRBV6-2/TRBV6-3|TRBJ2-7|.|TRBD1
CASSLRTGIHYF
TGTGCCAGCAGTCTAAGGACAGGGATACACTACTTC
>TRBV28|TRBJ2-3|.|.
CASSPIDRKFTDTQYF
TGTGCCAGCAGCCCCATTGACAGGAAATTCACAGATACGCAGTATTTT
>TRBV10-3|TRBJ2-1|.|TRBD2
CAISEHLYGTSGYNEQFF
TGTGCCATCAGTGAGCATTTGTACGGGACTAGCGGCTACAATGAGCAGTTCTTC
>TRBV7-2|TRBJ2-7|.|TRBD1
CASSLDRRGEQYF
TGTGCCAGCAGCTTGGACAGGCGCGGCGAGCAGTACTTC
>TRBV2|TRBJ2-1|.|.
CASCRDISYNEQFF
TGTGCCAGCTGCCGGGACATATCCTACAATGAGCAGTTCTTC
>TRBV27|TRBJ2-7|.|.
CASSLVGGYEQYF
TGTGCCAGCAGTTTAGTGGGGGGTTACGAGCAGTACTTC
>TRBV28|TRBJ1-1|.|.
CASSLWGDTEAFF
TGTGCCAGCAGTTTGTGGGGGGACACTGAAGCTTTCTTT
>TRBV6-1|TRBJ1-4|few|.
CASSESGGRGEKLFF
TGTGCCAGCAGTGAAAGCGGAGGGAGGGGGGAAAAACTGTTTTTT
>TRBV4-2|TRBJ2-3|.|TRBD2
CASSQGTREYADTQYF
TGTGCCAGCAGCCAAGGAACGCGGGAGTACGCAGATACGCAGTATTTT
>TRBV7-8|TRBJ1-5|few|.
CASSFGSLDQPQHF
TGTGCCAGCAGCTTTGGCAGTCTCGATCAGCCCCAGCATTTT
>TRBV19|TRBJ1-4|.|TRBD1
CASSTGLTGGENEKLFF
TGTGCCAGTAGTACAGGACTAACAGGGGGCGAAAATGAAAAACTGTTTTTT
>TRBV6-6|TRBJ2-4|.|.
CASSYRSPGLGIQYF
TGTGCCAGCAGTTACAGGTCACCTGGGCTGGGCATTCAGTACTTC
>TRBV2|TRBJ2-3|.|TRBD2
CASSPRLAGRDTQYF
TGTGCCAGCAGTCCACGACTAGCGGGGAGGGATACGCAGTATTTT
>TRBV28|TRBJ1-6|.|TRBD1
CASSLVTTGGNSPLHF
TGTGCCAGCAGTTTAGTTACTACAGGGGGGAATTCACCCCTCCACTTT
>TRBV7-2|TRBJ1-1|.|.
CASSPHMNTEAFF
TGTGCCAGCAGCCCCCACATGAACACTGAAGCTTTCTTT
>TRBV2|TRBJ2-2|.|TRBD1
CATKKGAGDTGELFF
TGTGCGACCAAAAAGGGGGCAGGGGACACCGGGGAGCTGTTTTTT
>TRBV11-2|TRBJ1-2|.|.
CASSLAGSNYGYTF
TGTGCCAGCAGCTTAGCGGGATCTAACTATGGCTACACCTTC
>TRBV10-3|TRBJ1-1|.|.
CAITAGKGSNTEAFF
TGTGCCATCACCGCCGGGAAAGGCTCGAACACTGAAGCTTTCTTT
>TRBV6-6|TRBJ2-5|.|TRBD2
CASSYSGGIQETQYF
TGTGCCAGCAGTTATAGCGGGGGAATACAAGAGACCCAGTACTTC
>TRBV2|TRBJ2-2|few|.
CASRSGSNTGELFF
TGTGCCAGCAGGAGCGGATCGAACACCGGGGAGCTGTTTTTT
>TRBV5-6|TRBJ1-3|.|.
CASSWSSGNTIYF
TGTGCCAGCAGTTGGAGCTCTGGAAACACCATATATTTT
>TRBV5-4|TRBJ2-1|few|TRBD2
CASSLVGGKYNEQFF
TGTGCCAGCAGCTTGGTGGGGGGGAAATACAATGAGCAGTTCTTC
>TRBV11-2|TRBJ1-1|.|TRBD1
CASSLGLTGGYLAFF
TGTGCCAGCAGCTTAGGTCTGACAGGGGGGTACTTGGCTTTCTTT
>TRBV19|TRBJ1-1|.|TRBD1
CASSVGQGNTEAFF
TGTGCCAGTAGTGTGGGACAGGGGAACACTGAAGCTTTCTTT
>TRBV7-8|TRBJ2-7|.|TRBD2
CASSLTTGLAGRAYEQYF
TGTGCCAGCAGCCTAACGACAGGACTAGCGGGGCGAGCCTACGAGCAGTACTTC
>TRBV30|TRBJ1-4|.|.
CAWSVRRGVEEKLFF
TGTGCCTGGAGTGTACGGCGGGGGGTAGAAGAAAAACTGTTTTTT
>TRBV27|TRBJ2-1|.|.
CASSFIRAGDNEQFF
TGTGCCAGCAGTTTTATTAGGGCAGGGGACAATGAGCAGTTCTTC
>TRBV18|TRBJ1-1|.|TRBD1
CASSPLQGATEAFF
TGTGCCAGCTCACCGTTGCAGGGGGCAACTGAAGCTTTCTTT
>TRBV7-9|TRBJ2-3|.|TRBD1
CASSLDRGTDTQYF
TGTGCCAGCAGCTTGGACAGGGGCACAGATACGCAGTATTTT
>TRBV20-1|TRBJ2-6|once|.
CSASHGHRSGANVLTF
TGCAGTGCTAGTCACGGACACCGCTCTGGGGCCAACGTCCTGACTTTC
>TRBV30|TRBJ2-1|.|TRBD1
CAWSPGTDNEQFF
TGTGCCTGGAGTCCCGGGACAGACAATGAGCAGTTCTTC
>TRBV6-5|TRBJ1-2|.|TRBD1
CASSYSIQGAWGYTF
TGTGCCAGCAGTTACTCGATTCAGGGGGCTTGGGGCTACACCTTC
>TRBV23-1|TRBJ2-5|.|TRBD1
CASGSGTGEETQYF
TGCGCCAGCGGATCCGGGACAGGGGAAGAGACCCAGTACTTC
>TRBV6-2/TRBV6-3|TRBJ2-5|.|.
CASSSSGIQETQYF
TGTGCCAGCAGTTCATCAGGGATCCAAGAGACCCAGTACTTC
>TRBV6-5|TRBJ2-1|.|TRBD1
CASRDPGQGHNEQFF
TGTGCCAGCAGAGACCCGGGACAGGGACACAATGAGCAGTTCTTC
>TRBV7-2|TRBJ1-1|once|.
CASSSPGRPNEAFF
TGTGCCAGCAGCTCCCCAGGGAGGCCGAATGAAGCTTTCTTT
>TRBV19|TRBJ2-7|once|.
CASRDTQVSYEQYF
TGTGCCAGTAGGGACACGCAAGTCTCCTACGAGCAGTACTTC
>TRBV5-4|TRBJ2-5|few|.
CASSPSQRAGETQYF
TGTGCCAGCAGCCCAAGTCAACGAGCGGGAGAGACCCAGTACTTC
>TRBV15|TRBJ2-7|once|.
CATSRDPTEEQYF
TGTGCCACCAGCAGAGATCCCACTGAGGAGCAGTACTTC
>TRBV5-6|TRBJ2-2|.|.
CASSLLAGEGRGAGELFF
TGTGCCAGCAGCTTGCTGGCAGGGGAGGGCCGGGGTGCCGGGGAGCTGTTTTTT
>TRBV14|TRBJ2-5|.|.
CASSQDVAIETETQYF
TGTGCCAGCAGCCAAGATGTAGCGATTGAGACAGAGACCCAGTACTTC
>TRBV6-6|TRBJ2-3|few|TRBD1
CASSDGQGLTDTQYF
TGTGCCAGCAGTGACGGACAGGGTTTGACAGATACGCAGTATTTT